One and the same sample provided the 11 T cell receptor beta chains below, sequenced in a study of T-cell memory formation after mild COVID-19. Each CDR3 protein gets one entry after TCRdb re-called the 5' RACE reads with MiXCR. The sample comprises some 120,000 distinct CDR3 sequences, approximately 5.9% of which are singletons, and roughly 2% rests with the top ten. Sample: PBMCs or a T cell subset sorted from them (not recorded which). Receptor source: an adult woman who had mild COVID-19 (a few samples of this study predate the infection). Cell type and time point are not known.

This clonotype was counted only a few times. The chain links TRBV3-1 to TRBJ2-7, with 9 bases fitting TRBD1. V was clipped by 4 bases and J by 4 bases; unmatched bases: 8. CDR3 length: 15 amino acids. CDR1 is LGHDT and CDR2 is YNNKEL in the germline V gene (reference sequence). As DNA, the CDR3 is TGTGCCAGCAGCCCGTCGGGACAGGGTCTTTACGAGCAGTACTTC. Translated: CASSPSGQGLYEQYF.

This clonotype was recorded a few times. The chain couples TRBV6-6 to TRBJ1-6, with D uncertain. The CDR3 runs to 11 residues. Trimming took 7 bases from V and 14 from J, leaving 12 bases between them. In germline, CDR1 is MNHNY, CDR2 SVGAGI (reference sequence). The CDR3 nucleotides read TGTGCCAGCACTGCGGCAGTCGCCCTCCACTTT. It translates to CASTAAVALHF.

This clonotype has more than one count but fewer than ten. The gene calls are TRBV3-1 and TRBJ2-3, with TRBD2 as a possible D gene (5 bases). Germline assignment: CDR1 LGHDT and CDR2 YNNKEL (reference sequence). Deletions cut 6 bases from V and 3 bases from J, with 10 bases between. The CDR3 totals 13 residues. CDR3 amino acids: CASRRAMTDTQYF. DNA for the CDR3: TGTGCCAGCAGGCGGGCGATGACAGATACGCAGTATTTT.

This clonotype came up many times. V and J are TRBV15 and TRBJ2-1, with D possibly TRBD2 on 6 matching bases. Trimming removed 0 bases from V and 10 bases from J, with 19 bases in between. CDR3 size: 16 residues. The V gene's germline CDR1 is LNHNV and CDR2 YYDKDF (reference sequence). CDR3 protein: CATSRDRAGGLSEQFF. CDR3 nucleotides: TGTGCCACCAGCAGAGATAGAGCCGGGGGTCTATCCGAGCAGTTCTTC.

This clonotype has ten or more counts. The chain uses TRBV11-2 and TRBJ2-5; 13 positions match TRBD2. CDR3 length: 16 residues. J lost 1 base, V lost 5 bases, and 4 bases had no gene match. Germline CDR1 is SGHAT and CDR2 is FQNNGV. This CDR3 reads CASSPRLAGGQETQYF. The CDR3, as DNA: TGTGCCAGCAGCCCGAGACTAGCGGGAGGCCAAGAGACCCAGTACTTC.

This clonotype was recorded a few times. CDR3 sequence: CASSIIGADTEAFF. DNA for the CDR3: TGTGCCAGTAGTATCATAGGGGCGGACACTGAAGCTTTCTTT. The chain recombines TRBV19 with TRBJ1-1; perhaps TRBD1 as D (5 bases). V lost 3 bases and J 3 bases, leaving 11 bases between the germline ends. Per the germline V gene, CDR1 is LNHDA and CDR2 is SQIVND (reference sequence). This CDR3 has 14 amino acids.

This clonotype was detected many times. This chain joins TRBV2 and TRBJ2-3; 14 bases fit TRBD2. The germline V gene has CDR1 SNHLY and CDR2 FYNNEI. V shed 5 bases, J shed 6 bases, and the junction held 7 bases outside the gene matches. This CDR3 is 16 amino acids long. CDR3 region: CASSTGTSGGSDTQYF. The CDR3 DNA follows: TGTGCCAGCAGTACCGGGACTAGCGGGGGATCGGATACGCAGTATTTT.

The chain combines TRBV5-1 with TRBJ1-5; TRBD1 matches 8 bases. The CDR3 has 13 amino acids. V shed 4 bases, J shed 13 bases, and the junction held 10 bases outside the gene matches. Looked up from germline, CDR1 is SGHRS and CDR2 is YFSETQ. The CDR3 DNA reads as TGCGCCAGCAGCCCGCAGGGGGCTGGGCCTCAGCATTTT. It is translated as CASSPQGAGPQHF.

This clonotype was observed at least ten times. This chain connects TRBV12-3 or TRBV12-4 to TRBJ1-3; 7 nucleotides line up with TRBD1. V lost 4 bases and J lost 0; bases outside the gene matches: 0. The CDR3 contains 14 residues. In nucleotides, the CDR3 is TGTGCCAGCAGTTCAGGGGGCTCTGGAAACACCATATATTTT. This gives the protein CASSSGGSGNTIYF.

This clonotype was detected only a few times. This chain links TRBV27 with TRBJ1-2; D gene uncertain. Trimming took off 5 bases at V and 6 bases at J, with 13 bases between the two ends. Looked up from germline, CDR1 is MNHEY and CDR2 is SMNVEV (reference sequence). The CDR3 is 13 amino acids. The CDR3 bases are TGTGCCAGCAGTCTCCGAGGCGGCAATGGCTACACCTTC. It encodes CASSLRGGNGYTF.

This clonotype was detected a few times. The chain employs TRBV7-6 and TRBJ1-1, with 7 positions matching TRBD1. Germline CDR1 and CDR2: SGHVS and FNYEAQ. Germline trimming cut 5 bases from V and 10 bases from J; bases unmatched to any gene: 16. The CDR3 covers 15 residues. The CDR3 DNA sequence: TGTGCCAGCAGCCCCCGAAGGGGGCGAGATCAAGTAGCTTTCTTT. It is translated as CASSPRRGRDQVAFF.